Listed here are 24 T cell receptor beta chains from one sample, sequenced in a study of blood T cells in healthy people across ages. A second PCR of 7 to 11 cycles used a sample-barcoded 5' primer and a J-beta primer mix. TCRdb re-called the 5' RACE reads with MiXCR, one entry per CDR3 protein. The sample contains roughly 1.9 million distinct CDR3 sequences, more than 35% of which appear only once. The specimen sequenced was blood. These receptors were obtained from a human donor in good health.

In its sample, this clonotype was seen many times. CDR3 DNA sequence: TGCGCCAGCAGCCAAGAGGTGAGCAGGCCAGAGCAGTACTTC. This gives the protein CASSQEVSRPEQYF. The rearrangement joins TRBV4-1 to TRBJ2-5; no reliable D call. CDR1 and CDR2 (germline): MGHRA, YSYEKL. The length of the CDR3 is 14 residues. The ends were cut back, 0 bases at V and 11 bases at J, with 16 bases in the middle.

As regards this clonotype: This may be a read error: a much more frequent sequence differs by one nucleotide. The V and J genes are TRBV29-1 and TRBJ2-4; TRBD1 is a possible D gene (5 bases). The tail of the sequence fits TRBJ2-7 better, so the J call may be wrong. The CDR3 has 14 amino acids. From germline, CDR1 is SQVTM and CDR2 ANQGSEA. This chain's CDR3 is CSVSSGQGCYEQYF. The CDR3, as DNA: TGCAGCGTCTCCAGTGGGCAGGGTTGCTACGAGCAGTACTTC.

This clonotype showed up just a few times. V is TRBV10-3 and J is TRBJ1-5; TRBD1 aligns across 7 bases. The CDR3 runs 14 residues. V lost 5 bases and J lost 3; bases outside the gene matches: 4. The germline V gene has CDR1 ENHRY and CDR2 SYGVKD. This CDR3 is CAISQGVFNQPQHF. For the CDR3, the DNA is TGTGCCATCAGTCAGGGGGTCTTCAATCAGCCCCAGCATTTT.

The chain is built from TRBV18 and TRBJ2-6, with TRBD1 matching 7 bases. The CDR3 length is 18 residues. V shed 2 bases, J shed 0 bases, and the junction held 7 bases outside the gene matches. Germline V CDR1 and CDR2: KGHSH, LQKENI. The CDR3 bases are TGTGCCAGCTCACCAGTGGCAGGGGGTTTCTCTGGGGCCAACGTCCTGACTTTC. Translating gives CASSPVAGGFSGANVLTF.

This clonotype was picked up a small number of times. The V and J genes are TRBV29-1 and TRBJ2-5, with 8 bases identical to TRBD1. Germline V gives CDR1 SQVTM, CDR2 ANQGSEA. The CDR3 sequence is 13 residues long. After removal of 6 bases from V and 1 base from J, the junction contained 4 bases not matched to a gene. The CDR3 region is CSVQQGGQETQYF. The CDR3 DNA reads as TGCAGCGTCCAACAGGGGGGCCAAGAGACCCAGTACTTC.

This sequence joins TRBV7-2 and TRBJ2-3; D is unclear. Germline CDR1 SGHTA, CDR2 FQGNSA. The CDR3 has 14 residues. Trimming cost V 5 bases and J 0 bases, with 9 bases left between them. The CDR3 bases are TGTGCCAGCAGCCCTCGGATGAGCACAGATACGCAGTATTTT. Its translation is CASSPRMSTDTQYF.

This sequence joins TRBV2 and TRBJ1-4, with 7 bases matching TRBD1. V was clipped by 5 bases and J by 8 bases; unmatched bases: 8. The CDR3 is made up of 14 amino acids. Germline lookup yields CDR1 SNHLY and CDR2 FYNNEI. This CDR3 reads CASSLAGGLEKLFF. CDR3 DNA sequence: TGTGCCAGCAGTTTAGCAGGGGGTTTGGAAAAACTGTTTTTT. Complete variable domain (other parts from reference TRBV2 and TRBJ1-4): EPEVTQTPSHQVTQMGQEVILRCVPISNHLYFYWYRQILGQKVEFLVSFYNNEISEKSEIFDDQFSVERPDGSNFTLKIRSTKLEDSAMYFCASSLAGGLEKLFFGSGTQLSVL.

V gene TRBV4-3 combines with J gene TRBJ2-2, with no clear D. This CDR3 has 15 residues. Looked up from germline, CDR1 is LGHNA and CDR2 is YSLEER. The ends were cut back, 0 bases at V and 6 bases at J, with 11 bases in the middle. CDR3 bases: TGCGCCAGCAGCCAAGATTTCAGCCTGGCCGGGGAGCTGTTTTTT. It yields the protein CASSQDFSLAGELFF.

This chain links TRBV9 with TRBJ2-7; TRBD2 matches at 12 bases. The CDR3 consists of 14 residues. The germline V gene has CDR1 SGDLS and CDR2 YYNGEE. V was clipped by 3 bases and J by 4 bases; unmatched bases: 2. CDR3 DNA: TGTGCCAGCAGCGGGGGGACTAGCGGGTACGAGCAGTACTTC. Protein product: CASSGGTSGYEQYF. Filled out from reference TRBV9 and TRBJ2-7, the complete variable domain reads DSGVTQTPKHLITATGQRVTLRCSPRSGDLSVYWYQQSLDQGLQFLIQYYNGEERAKGNILERFSAQQFPDLHSELNLSSLELGDSALYFCASSGGTSGYEQYFGPGTRLTVT.

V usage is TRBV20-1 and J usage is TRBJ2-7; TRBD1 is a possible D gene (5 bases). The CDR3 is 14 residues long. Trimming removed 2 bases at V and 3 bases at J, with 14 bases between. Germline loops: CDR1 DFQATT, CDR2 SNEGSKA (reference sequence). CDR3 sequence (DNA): TGCAGTGCTAGAAATCAGGGCTTCTTCTACGAGCAGTACTTC. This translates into CSARNQGFFYEQYF.

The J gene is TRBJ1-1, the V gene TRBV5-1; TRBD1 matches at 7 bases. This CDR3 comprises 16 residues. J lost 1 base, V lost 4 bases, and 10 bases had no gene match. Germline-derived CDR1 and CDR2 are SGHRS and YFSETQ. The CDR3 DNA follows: TGCGCCAGCAGCCCGGGAATAGACAGGGCGAACACTGAAGCTTTCTTT. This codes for CASSPGIDRANTEAFF.

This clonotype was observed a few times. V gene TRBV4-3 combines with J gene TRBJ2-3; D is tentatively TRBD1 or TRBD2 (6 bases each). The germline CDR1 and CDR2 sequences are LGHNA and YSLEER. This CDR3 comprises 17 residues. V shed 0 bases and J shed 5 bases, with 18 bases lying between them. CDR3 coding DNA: TGCGCCAGCAGCCAAGAACCCTGGGGGGCAACAATAGATACGCAGTATTTT. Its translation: CASSQEPWGATIDTQYF.

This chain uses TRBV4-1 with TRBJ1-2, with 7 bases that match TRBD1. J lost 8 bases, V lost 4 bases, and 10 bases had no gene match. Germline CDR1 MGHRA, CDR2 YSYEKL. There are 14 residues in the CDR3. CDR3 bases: TGCGCCAGCAGCCTCTCAGGGGGAGGAGGCGGCTACACCTTC. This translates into CASSLSGGGGGYTF.

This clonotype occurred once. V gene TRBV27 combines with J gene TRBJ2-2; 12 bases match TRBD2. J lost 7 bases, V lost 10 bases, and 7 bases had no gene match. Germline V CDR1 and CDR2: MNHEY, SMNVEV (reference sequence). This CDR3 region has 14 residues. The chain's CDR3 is CATRTSGVDGELFF. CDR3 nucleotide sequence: TGTGCCACCCGGACTAGCGGGGTGGACGGGGAGCTGTTTTTT.

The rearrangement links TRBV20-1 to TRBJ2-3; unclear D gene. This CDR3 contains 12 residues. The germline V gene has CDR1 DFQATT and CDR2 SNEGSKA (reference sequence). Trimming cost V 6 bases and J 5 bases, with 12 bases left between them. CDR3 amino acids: CSASAVQDTQYF. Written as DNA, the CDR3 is TGCAGTGCCTCGGCGGTTCAAGATACGCAGTATTTT.

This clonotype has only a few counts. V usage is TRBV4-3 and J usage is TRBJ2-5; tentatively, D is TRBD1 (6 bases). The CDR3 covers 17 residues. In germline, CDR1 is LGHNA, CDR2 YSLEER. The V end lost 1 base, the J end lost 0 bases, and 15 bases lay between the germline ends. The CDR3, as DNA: TGCGCCAGCAGCCAAGTCAGGGGAGTCGAGAACCAAGAGACCCAGTACTTC. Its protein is CASSQVRGVENQETQYF.

The CDR3 loop reads CSARDLVFYNEQFF. CDR3 nucleotide sequence: TGCAGTGCTAGAGATCTCGTCTTTTACAATGAGCAGTTCTTC. The chain employs TRBV20-1 and TRBJ2-1; no definite D call. The V end lost 0 bases, the J end lost 4 bases, and 10 bases lay between the germline ends. CDR3 length: 14 amino acids. Germline V gene lookup returns CDR1 DFQATT and CDR2 SNEGSKA (reference sequence).

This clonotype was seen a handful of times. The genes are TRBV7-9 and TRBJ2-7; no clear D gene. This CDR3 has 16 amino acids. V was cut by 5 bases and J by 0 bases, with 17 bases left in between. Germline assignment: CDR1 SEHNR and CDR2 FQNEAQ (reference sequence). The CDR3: CASSPFPQKVSYEQYF. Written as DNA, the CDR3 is TGTGCCAGCAGCCCCTTTCCCCAGAAGGTCTCCTACGAGCAGTACTTC.

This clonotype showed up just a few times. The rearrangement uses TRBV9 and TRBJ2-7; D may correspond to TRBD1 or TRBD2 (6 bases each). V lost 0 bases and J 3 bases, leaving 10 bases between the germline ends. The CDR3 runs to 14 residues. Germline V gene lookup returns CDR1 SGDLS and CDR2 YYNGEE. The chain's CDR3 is CASSVAGANYEQYF. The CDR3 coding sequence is TGTGCCAGCAGCGTAGCGGGGGCCAACTACGAGCAGTACTTC.

As DNA, the CDR3 is TGTGCCAGCTCGTCCTCCGGGACAGGATCTAACTATGGCTACACCTTC. Translated, it gives CASSSSGTGSNYGYTF. The chain combines TRBV18 with TRBJ1-2, with 8 bases that match TRBD1. The CDR3 consists of 16 residues. Germline CDR1 KGHSH, CDR2 LQKENI. Germline trimming cut 6 bases from V and 0 bases from J; bases unmatched to any gene: 9.

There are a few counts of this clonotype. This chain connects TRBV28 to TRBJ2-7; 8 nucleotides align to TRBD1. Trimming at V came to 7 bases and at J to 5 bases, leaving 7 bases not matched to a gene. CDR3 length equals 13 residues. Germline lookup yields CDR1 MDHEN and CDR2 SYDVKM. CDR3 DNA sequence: TGTGCCAGCATGGACAGGGCTTTCCACGAGCAGTACTTC. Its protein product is CASMDRAFHEQYF.

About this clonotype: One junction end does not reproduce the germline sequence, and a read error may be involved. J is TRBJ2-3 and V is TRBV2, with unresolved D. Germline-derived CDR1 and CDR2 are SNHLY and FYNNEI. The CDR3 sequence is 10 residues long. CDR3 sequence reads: CASSGDTQDF. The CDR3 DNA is TGTGCCAGCAGCGGAGATACGCAGGATTTT.

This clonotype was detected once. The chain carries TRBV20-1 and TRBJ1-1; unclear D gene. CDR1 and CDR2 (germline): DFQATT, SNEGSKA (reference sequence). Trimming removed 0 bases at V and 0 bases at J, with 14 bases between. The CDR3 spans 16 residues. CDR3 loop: CSARDRRRHLNTEAFF. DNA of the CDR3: TGCAGTGCTAGAGATCGTAGGAGACACCTGAACACTGAAGCTTTCTTT.

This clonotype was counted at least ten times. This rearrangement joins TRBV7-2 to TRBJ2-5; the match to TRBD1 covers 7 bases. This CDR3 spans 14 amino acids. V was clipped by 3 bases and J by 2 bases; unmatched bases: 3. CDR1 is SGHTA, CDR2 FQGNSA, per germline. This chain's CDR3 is CASSLDRNQETQYF. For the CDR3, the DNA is TGTGCCAGCAGCTTGGACAGGAATCAAGAGACCCAGTACTTC.